The present T cell receptor beta chain was sequenced within a study of blood T cell repertoires in COVID-19. The wider study: The United States, Italy and Spain were the sources of the acute and convalescent COVID-19 samples. T cells, B-cell-depleted T cells, or PBMCs provided the cDNA or gDNA that served as material.

Authors' processing steps: For nucleated cells, counts were estimated from reference gene primer amplification. The repertoire was sequenced with immunoSEQ multiplex PCR; TCRdb's copy has only in-frame clones and lacks some. That table furnishes V, J and clone size, whereas the DNA furnished D and trimming. The sample lists 95,000 to 120,000 clones, approximately 80% seen once, with just over 4% in the top ten. Germline V gives CDR1 GTSNPN, CDR2 SVGIG (reference sequence). Germline trimming cut 2 bases from V and 6 bases from J; bases unmatched to any gene: 8. This CDR3 has 15 residues. V and J are TRBV30 and TRBJ2-1, with 9 bases lining up with TRBD2. The material sequenced was peripheral blood. The receptor comes from a woman aged 70-85 years with acute or convalescent COVID-19. The DNA of the CDR3 is TGTGCCTGGAGTTTTCTCGGACTAGCGAGCAATGAGCAGTTCTTC. This codes for CAWSFLGLASNEQFF. The variable domain in full, with the rest retrieved from reference TRBV30 and TRBJ2-1, is SQTIHQWPATLVQPVGSPLSLECTVEGTSNPNLYWYRQAAGRGLQLLFYSVGIGQISSEVPQNLSASRPQDRQFILSSKKLLLSDSGFYLCAWSFLGLASNEQFFGPGTRLTVL.